The source of this T cell receptor beta chain is a study of patients and donors after allogeneic stem cell transplantation. The germline V gene has CDR1 SEHNR and CDR2 FQNEAQ (reference sequence). This CDR3 comprises 15 residues. Trimming removed 1 base from V and 9 bases from J; junction bases left unmatched: 5. TCRdb reanalysed the RT-PCR reads using MiXCR and keeps one entry per CDR3 protein. The sample carries about a million distinct CDR3 sequences, under 20% recorded once. What was sequenced was blood, either unsorted or a sorted T cell fraction (not recorded which). The sequence derives from a human donor who was either an allogeneic HSCT recipient or a stem cell or donor lymphocyte infusion donor (not recorded which). It is not recorded whose cells these are; they may come from a transplant donor. The chain couples TRBV7-9 to TRBJ1-6, with 8 bases lining up with TRBD1. CDR3: CASSLGGQGISPLHF. As DNA, the CDR3 is TGTGCCAGCAGCTTAGGCGGACAGGGTATTTCACCCCTCCACTTT.